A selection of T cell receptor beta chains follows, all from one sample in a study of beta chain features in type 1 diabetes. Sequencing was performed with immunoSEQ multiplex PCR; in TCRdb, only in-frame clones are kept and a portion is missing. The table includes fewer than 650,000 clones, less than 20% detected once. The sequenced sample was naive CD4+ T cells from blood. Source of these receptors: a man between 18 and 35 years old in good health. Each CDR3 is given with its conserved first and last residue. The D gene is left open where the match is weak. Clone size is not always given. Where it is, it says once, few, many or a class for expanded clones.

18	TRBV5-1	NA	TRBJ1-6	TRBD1	CASSLEAGGVSYNSPLHF	TGCGCCAGCAGCTTGGAGGCAGGGGGCGTCTCCTATAATTCACCCCTCCACTTT
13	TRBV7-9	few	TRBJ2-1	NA	CASSQGSVNEQFF	TGTGCCAGCAGCCAGGGATCGGTAAATGAGCAGTTCTTC
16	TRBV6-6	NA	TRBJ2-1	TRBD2	CASSPRTSGRKNEQFF	TGTGCCAGCAGTCCACGGACTAGCGGGAGAAAGAATGAGCAGTTCTTC
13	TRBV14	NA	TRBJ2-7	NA	CASSTDGRYEQYF	TGTGCCAGCAGCACGGACGGAAGATACGAGCAGTACTTC
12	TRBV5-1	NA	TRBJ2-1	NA	CASSRTTNEQFF	TGCGCCAGCAGTCGGACCACCAATGAGCAGTTCTTC
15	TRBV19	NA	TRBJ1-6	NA	CASNNQGGDNSPLHF	TGTGCCAGTAACAATCAGGGTGGCGATAATTCACCCCTCCACTTT
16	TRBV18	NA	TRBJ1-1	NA	CASSPPGPRRGTEAFF	TGTGCCAGCTCACCACCGGGACCTAGACGGGGCACTGAAGCTTTCTTT
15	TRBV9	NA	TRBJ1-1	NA	CASSPAALANTEAFF	TGTGCCAGCAGCCCCGCCGCACTCGCGAACACTGAAGCTTTCTTT
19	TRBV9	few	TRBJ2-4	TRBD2	CASSPRGSGGPESQNIQYF	TGTGCCAGCAGCCCTCGGGGTAGCGGGGGGCCAGAATCCCAAAACATTCAGTACTTC
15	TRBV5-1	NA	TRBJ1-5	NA	CASSLSTDSNQPQHF	TGCGCCAGCAGCTTAAGTACAGATAGCAATCAGCCCCAGCATTTT
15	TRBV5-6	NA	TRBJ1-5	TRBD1	CASSSRGHKNQPQHF	TGTGCCAGCAGTTCGAGGGGGCACAAGAATCAGCCCCAGCATTTT
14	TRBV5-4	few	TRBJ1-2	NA	CASSLNRVDYGYTF	TGTGCCAGCAGCTTGAACAGGGTGGACTATGGCTACACCTTC
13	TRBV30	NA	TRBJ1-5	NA	CAWTRGDGQPQHF	TGTGCCTGGACTCGAGGGGACGGTCAGCCCCAGCATTTT
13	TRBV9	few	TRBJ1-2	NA	CASSVAQGSGYTF	TGTGCCAGCAGCGTAGCCCAGGGTTCTGGCTACACCTTC
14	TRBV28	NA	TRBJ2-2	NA	CASTRDGNTGELFF	TGTGCCAGCACCCGGGACGGGAACACCGGGGAGCTGTTTTTT
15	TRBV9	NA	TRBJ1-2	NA	CASSVGTATGYGYTF	TGTGCCAGCAGCGTAGGGACGGCCACCGGCTATGGCTACACCTTC
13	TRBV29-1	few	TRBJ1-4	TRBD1	CSVSGTGPEKLFF	TGCAGCGTTTCCGGGACAGGGCCTGAAAAACTGTTTTTT